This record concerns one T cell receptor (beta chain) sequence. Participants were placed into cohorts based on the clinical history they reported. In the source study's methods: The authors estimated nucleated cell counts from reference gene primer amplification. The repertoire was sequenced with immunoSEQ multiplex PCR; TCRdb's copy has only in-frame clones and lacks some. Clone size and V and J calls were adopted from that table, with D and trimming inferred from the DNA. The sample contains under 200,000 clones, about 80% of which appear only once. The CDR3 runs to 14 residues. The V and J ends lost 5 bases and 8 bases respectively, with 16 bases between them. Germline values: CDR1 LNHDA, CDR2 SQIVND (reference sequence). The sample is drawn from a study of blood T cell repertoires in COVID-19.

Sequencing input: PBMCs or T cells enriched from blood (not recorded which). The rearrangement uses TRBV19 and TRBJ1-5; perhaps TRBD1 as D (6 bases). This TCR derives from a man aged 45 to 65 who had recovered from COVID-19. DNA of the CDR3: TGTGCCAGTAGTCTTACAGGGAGCTCGGAGCCCCAGCATTTT. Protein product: CASSLTGSSEPQHF.